The present T cell receptor (beta chain) was sequenced within a study of T cells after yellow fever vaccination. Study in general: Preparation of the low-cell-number fractions used SMART-Seq v4 Ultra Low Input. General study points: Reappearance after the booster was observed for most primary-vaccination clones (around 95% CD4, over 70% CD8). Contaminants from the bulk population, in the form of abundant clonotypes, could be found in FACS-sorted repertoires.

As for this clonotype: What it binds is not known.

V gave up 8 bases and J gave up 12 bases, with 16 bases separating them. Germline V gene data show CDR1 as SEHNR and CDR2 as FQNEAQ (reference sequence). The CDR3 is made up of 12 amino acids. As TCR cDNA was made by 5'RACE template switching, a universal primer site and UMIs were added. MiXCR was run by TCRdb on the 5' RACE reads, yielding one entry per CDR3 protein. The sample has under 300,000 distinct CDR3 sequences; less than 9% are singletons. The sample in question was CD4+ T cells sorted from PBMCs, obtained 15 days after the yellow fever booster vaccination. The receptor's source is a man aged 25 to 45 who received the YFV17D yellow fever vaccine. J is TRBJ2-2 and V is TRBV7-9; D is unclear. CDR3 in amino acids: CASAKSSEKLFF. DNA for the CDR3: TGTGCCAGCGCAAAATCCTCCGAGAAGCTGTTTTTT.